This TCR beta chain was obtained from a study of identifying expanded T cells in peripheral blood. Germline assignment: CDR1 MNHNY and CDR2 SVGAGI (reference sequence). The CDR3 spans 14 residues. The V gene lost 7 bases and the J gene lost 0 bases, with 13 bases spanning the gap. Method: immunoSEQ multiplex PCR; TCRdb's copy keeps in-frame clones and lacks some. The sample gives about 130,000 clones, 65% to 90% of which show up once; roughly 7.9% is in the top ten. What was sequenced was blood. This clonotype originated in a person between 18 and 75 years old in good health. V gene TRBV6-6 combines with J gene TRBJ2-7; D might be TRBD2 (5 bases). The CDR3 is CASIKDWSSYEQYF. In DNA, the CDR3 is TGTGCCAGCATAAAGGACTGGTCCTCCTACGAGCAGTACTTC.